The rows below give T cell receptor beta chains drawn from one sample of a study of cytomegalovirus exposure and HLA in healthy donors. The method was immunoSEQ multiplex PCR; TCRdb's version includes in-frame clones alone and lacks a portion of them. The data hold more than 65,000 clones, with about 74% observed a single time. The sample comprised PBMCs. The receptors derive from a woman aged 60-75 years in good health and CMV-seropositive. The CDR3 runs from the conserved cysteine through the conserved F or W. The order of the fields is clone size, D gene, J gene, V gene, CDR3 DNA, CDR3 protein. The D gene is left open where the match is weak. Clone size is shown for a subset of rows, as once, few, many or a class of expanded clone.

. . TRBJ1-5 TRBV12-5 TGTGCTAGTGGTCCCATGAATCAGCCCCAGCATTTT CASGPMNQPQHF
. . TRBJ1-2 TRBV29-1 TGCAGCGTTGCTCGGGGGGCAGTTGGCTACACCTTC CSVARGAVGYTF
. TRBD1 TRBJ1-5 TRBV19 TGTGCCAGTAGTACCCTGACAGGGAGTAGCAATCAGCCCCAGCATTTT CASSTLTGSSNQPQHF
. . TRBJ1-5 TRBV7-8 TGTGCCAGCAGCTTATTAGGGGGAAAAAAGCCCCAGCATTTT CASSLLGGKKPQHF
. TRBD2 TRBJ2-3 TRBV10-3 TGTGCCTCGGGGGGACTAGCGGGGGTAACCACAGATACGCAGTATTTT CASGGLAGVTTDTQYF
. . TRBJ1-1 TRBV6-5 TGTGCCAGCAGTTACTCGAGAAGGAACACTGAAGCTTTCTTT CASSYSRRNTEAFF
. TRBD2 TRBJ2-5 TRBV7-2 TGTGCCAGCAGCCGAAGCGGGGGCTGGTACCAAGAGACCCAGTACTTC CASSRSGGWYQETQYF
. TRBD2 TRBJ2-1 TRBV5-1 TGCGCCAGCAGCCCGGGCAGCGGGGGAAATGAGCAGTTCTTC CASSPGSGGNEQFF
. TRBD1 TRBJ2-3 TRBV2 TGTGCCAGCAGGGACAGGGCGGGAGATACGCAGTATTTT CASRDRAGDTQYF
. TRBD1 TRBJ1-4 TRBV5-1 TGCGCCAGCAGCCGCGGGACAGGGGATGAAAAACTGTTTTTT CASSRGTGDEKLFF
. . TRBJ2-5 TRBV30 TGTGCCTGGAGTGTGTCAGATCAAGAGACCCAGTACTTC CAWSVSDQETQYF
. . TRBJ1-5 TRBV9 TGTGCCAGCAGCGACCTAAATCCCCTTATTGCCAATCAGCCCCAGCATTTT CASSDLNPLIANQPQHF
. TRBD2 TRBJ2-7 TRBV5-1 TGCGCCAGCAGCTTGCGCACGGGGGGAAACTCCTACGAGCAGTACTTC CASSLRTGGNSYEQYF
. TRBD2 TRBJ2-5 TRBV11-2 TGTGCCAGCAGCGTACCGGGACTAGCAGTTGCGACCCAGTACTTC CASSVPGLAVATQYF
. . TRBJ1-3 TRBV7-9 TGTGCCAGCAGCTTCCAGGGAAGAAACACCATATATTTT CASSFQGRNTIYF
. TRBD1 TRBJ1-1 TRBV4-1 TGCGCCAGCAGCCGACCGGGACAGGGCACTGAAGCTTTCTTT CASSRPGQGTEAFF
once . TRBJ1-2 TRBV27 TGTGCCAGCAGTCGGACCCTAGGAGGCTATGGCTACACCTTC CASSRTLGGYGYTF
few . TRBJ1-5 TRBV30 TGTGCCTGGAGTGCCGGGGGGATAAATCAGCCCCAGCATTTT CAWSAGGINQPQHF
. . TRBJ1-5 TRBV14 TGTGCCAGCAGCCAAACAGGGAGTCAGCCCCAGCATTTT CASSQTGSQPQHF
. TRBD2 TRBJ2-7 TRBV14 TGTGCCAGCAGCAAGGATCGTAGCGGGAACCGCGAGCAGTACTTC CASSKDRSGNREQYF
. TRBD2 TRBJ2-2 TRBV4-2 TGTGCCAGCAGCCAAGATAGCGGGGCCGGGGAGCTGTTTTTT CASSQDSGAGELFF
. TRBD2 TRBJ2-7 TRBV29-1 TGCAGCGTTGAAGATCGGGGGGGCTCCTACGAGCAGTACTTC CSVEDRGGSYEQYF
. . TRBJ2-3 TRBV9 TGTGCCAGCAGCGTAGGGGGGGGCAGCACAGATACGCAGTATTTT CASSVGGGSTDTQYF
few . TRBJ2-7 TRBV5-1 TGCGCCAGCAGCTTGGGTCCCACAGGGCTGAGCTCCTACGAGCAGTACTTC CASSLGPTGLSSYEQYF
. . TRBJ1-1 TRBV2 TGTGCCAGCAGTGGTTGGTCGGTCAACACTGAAGCTTTCTTT CASSGWSVNTEAFF